Here is one T cell receptor (beta chain) with its context. This clonotype was seen ten or more times. Its target antigen remains unknown. No base quality values were provided; no much bigger clone lies one nucleotide off. These reads were obtained on an Illumina NovaSeq 6000. TCR cDNA was synthesized by 5'RACE template switching, through which a universal primer site and unique molecular identifiers were introduced. cDNA synthesis was primed from both the TCR alpha and TCR beta constant segments. Library amplification used two PCR steps, and the second PCR step added sample barcodes and sequencing adapters. Sequencing of the libraries was done on either Illumina HiSeq 2500 (2x100 bp) or NovaSeq (2x150 bp). In the original analysis: MIGEC was used to demultiplex reads and collapse the reads into UMI consensus sequences, and MiXCR was used for V(D)J alignment. Clonotypes responding to the vaccine were identified with edgeR on replicate PBMC samples, with the criteria of FDR below 0.01 and a log2 fold change above 5 up to day 15. CD4 or CD8 identity was assigned to each bulk clonotype according to whether the clonotype was present at higher abundance in the sequenced CD4 repertoire or the sequenced CD8 repertoire. TCRdb cleaned the public reads at Q25 with fastp, built clones with MiXCR and kept in-frame beta chains. Every entry covers one CDR3 protein and lists the most common genes and DNA from its rows. The V and J calls and clone size are TCRdb's, not the authors'. The sample profile shows 350,000 to 450,000 distinct CDR3 sequences; 18% of them were found once. 15% to 20% of the sample is held by the ten biggest clonotypes.

This sample stems from a study of T cells after yellow fever vaccination (dated by TCRdb to the late 2010s). Regarding the study in general: The SMART-Seq v4 Ultra Low Input RNA kit was used to prepare libraries from fractions with low cell numbers. Blood was collected at multiple timepoints before and after primary and secondary immunization, and bulk PBMC replicates and cell subsets were isolated. To follow T-cell clones before and after primary and booster YFV17D yellow fever vaccination, bulk TCR alpha and beta repertoires were sequenced over time. Two healthy male donors, one aged 18 to 29 and one aged 30 to 40 years, were included in the cohort. Findings and caveats that apply to the study as a whole: A small fraction of clonotypes appeared in both the CD4 and CD8 compartments, likely as a result of convergent recombination. After the booster, most clones that had expanded after primary vaccination were detected again (nearly 97% of CD4 and around nine tenths of CD8), suggesting broad maintenance of memory. FACS-sorted repertoires could contain abundant contaminating clonotypes from the bulk population, so computational filtering was required. Only a couple of donors were included in the study, so the extent to which the findings can be generalized is limited. Compared with the primary T-cell response, the secondary T-cell response was weaker but faster, peaking on day 5 rather than day 15.

This specimen's treatment or condition label, per the study, means: live attenuated yellow fever vaccine strain. At every blood-draw timepoint, two biological replicates of bulk PBMCs were collected. PBMCs were isolated from peripheral blood using a standard Ficoll-Paque protocol. TriZol was used to extract RNA from bulk PBMCs, from CD4 and CD8 fractions, and from dextramer-positive and dextramer-negative fractions. Source: PBMCs, taken before the yellow fever booster vaccination. This TCR was recovered from a man younger than 35 who received the YFV17D yellow fever vaccine.

CDR3 protein: CASIPFTGTVSGNTIYF. The nucleotide sequence is TGTGCCAGTATACCGTTTACAGGGACTGTGTCTGGAAACACCATATATTTT. This sequence uses TRBV12-3 or TRBV12-4 and TRBJ1-3; a tentative D match to TRBD1 spans 6 bases. Relative to germline, V is 9 bases shorter and J is 1 base shorter, with 22 bases between their ends. The CDR3 holds 17 amino acids from the cysteine to the phenylalanine. Here the CDR3 DNA is all that survives: 51 bases in frame from base 1.